The 20 T cell receptor beta chains listed next were all sequenced from one sample in a study of blood T cell repertoires in COVID-19. TCRdb's table, derived via immunoSEQ multiplex PCR, lists solely in-frame clones and lacks some. The sample comprises about 41,000 clones, around 83% of which are singletons, and just under 45% rests with the top ten. Sequencing was carried out using peripheral blood. These receptors originate from a woman aged 80 or over with active or convalescent COVID-19.

The CDR3 loop is CAISESRGPEAFF. CDR3 in DNA: TGTGCCATCAGTGAGTCAAGGGGGCCTGAAGCTTTCTTT. The rearrangement uses TRBV10-3 and TRBJ1-1, with 7 bases matching TRBD1. The V gene end was trimmed by 0 bases and the J gene end by 6 bases; junction bases not matched to a gene: 1. The germline V gene encodes CDR1 ENHRY and CDR2 SYGVKD. The CDR3 extends over 13 amino acids.

The chain has TRBV11-2 and TRBJ1-1, with TRBD1 identical over 7 bases. The V gene's germline CDR1 is SGHAT and CDR2 FQNNGV. Trimming took 8 bases from V and 7 from J; bases not matched to a gene: 13. The CDR3 loop spans 14 amino acids. Here the CDR3 reads CASARQGGIVEAFF. Written as DNA, the CDR3 is TGTGCCAGCGCGCGACAAGGGGGCATTGTTGAAGCTTTCTTT.

The gene calls are TRBV20-1 and TRBJ2-5; 8 positions match TRBD2. The germline CDR1 and CDR2 sequences are DFQATT and SNEGSKA (reference sequence). Losses at the gene ends were 3 bases for V and 4 bases for J; bases not matched to a gene: 16. The CDR3 extends over 17 amino acids. For the CDR3, the DNA is TGCAGTGCTAGTCGGCCTAGCGGGTTTAATATGGGAGAGACCCAGTACTTC. Amino acid sequence: CSASRPSGFNMGETQYF.

J is TRBJ1-2 and V is TRBV28; D is uncertain. Germline loops: CDR1 MDHEN, CDR2 SYDVKM. V lost 6 bases to trimming and J lost 4 bases, with 18 bases between them. The CDR3 spans 15 residues. This CDR3 reads CASRGGSRSTYGYTF. The DNA of the CDR3 is TGTGCCAGCAGGGGAGGAAGCCGATCGACCTATGGCTACACCTTC.

This chain joins TRBV28 and TRBJ2-3, with D perhaps matching TRBD2 (5 bases). Trimming left V 6 bases short and J 9 bases short, with 19 bases between. CDR3 length: 14 residues. Germline V gene lookup returns CDR1 MDHEN and CDR2 SYDVKM. The CDR3 sequence is CASSQEAPPATQYF. The CDR3 DNA is TGTGCCAGCAGCCAGGAGGCCCCTCCGGCCACGCAGTATTTT.

As for this clone: It is likely a read error, because the conserved phenylalanine at the end of the CDR3 is missing. The limits of the CDR3 on the DNA are not certain, so only TCRdb's listed CDR3 is given. V and J are TRBV20-1 and TRBJ1-1. From its first to its last residue, the CDR3 has 10 amino acids. Germline V gene lookup returns CDR1 DFQATT and CDR2 SNEGSKA (reference sequence). The CDR3 spells CSAVPGRREG.

The gene calls are TRBV12-3 or TRBV12-4 and TRBJ1-1; D remains ambiguous. The CDR3 runs to 13 residues. V shed 8 bases and J shed 0 bases, with 10 bases lying between them. CDR3 nucleotides: TGTGCCAGCCGGACTGGGATGAACACTGAAGCTTTCTTT. Amino acids: CASRTGMNTEAFF.

This rearrangement joins TRBV19 to TRBJ2-7; D may be TRBD1 (5 bases). This CDR3 region has 15 residues. Germline CDR1 is LNHDA and CDR2 is SQIVND (reference sequence). V was trimmed by 3 bases and J by 2 bases, leaving 14 bases between them. The CDR3 loop is CASSMDHRSTYEQYF. The CDR3 region has the DNA TGTGCCAGTAGTATGGATCACAGGTCCACCTACGAGCAGTACTTC.

V usage is TRBV29-1 and J usage is TRBJ1-2; TRBD1 matches 9 bases. CDR3 length equals 13 residues. V was clipped by 3 bases and J by 8 bases; unmatched bases: 7. Germline V CDR1 and CDR2: SQVTM, ANQGSEA. This CDR3 is CSVDTGGSRGYTF. The CDR3 region has the DNA TGCAGCGTTGACACAGGGGGCTCGCGGGGCTACACCTTC.

The chain employs TRBV19 and TRBJ1-1; a weak D match, TRBD1 (6 bases). Per germline, CDR1 LNHDA and CDR2 SQIVND (reference sequence). This CDR3 spans 15 amino acids. V lost 2 bases, J lost 5 bases, and 15 bases lay in between. The CDR3 DNA sequence: TGTGCCAGTAGTATAAATTTTGGAAGGGGGACTGAAGCTTTCTTT. It codes for CASSINFGRGTEAFF.

This chain's CDR3 is CASTQQVLAGELFF. Written as DNA, the CDR3 is TGTGCCAGCACTCAACAGGTGTTAGCCGGGGAGCTGTTTTTT. The chain couples TRBV3-1 (or the pseudogene TRBV3-2) to TRBJ2-2; possibly TRBD1 for D (5 bases). The V end was cut by 7 bases, the J end by 6 bases, with 15 bases between. CDR3 length: 14 amino acids. From germline, CDR1 is LGHDT and CDR2 YNNKEL (reference sequence).

The chain employs TRBV7-2 and TRBJ2-3, with TRBD2 identical over 13 bases. The germline V gene has CDR1 SGHTA and CDR2 FQGNSA. Unmatched junction bases numbered 3, after V lost 1 base and J lost 2 bases. The CDR3 contains 17 residues. The CDR3 protein is CASSLEGLAGYTDTQYF. Written as DNA, the CDR3 is TGTGCCAGCAGCTTAGAGGGACTAGCGGGATACACAGATACGCAGTATTTT.

This clone was picked up a small number of times. V is TRBV5-4 and J is TRBJ2-1; D is unclear. CDR3 length: 16 residues. Germline CDR1 and CDR2: SGHNT and YYREEE (reference sequence). The germline V and J ends were trimmed by 0 bases and 9 bases, with 19 bases remaining between them. CDR3 DNA sequence: TGTGCCAGCAGCTTGGGGCCCAGTTGGTTTGGTTCTGAGCAGTTCTTC. Its translation is CASSLGPSWFGSEQFF.

The chain carries TRBV10-3 and TRBJ1-4; 9 positions agree with TRBD1. The CDR3 extends over 14 amino acids. Looked up from germline, CDR1 is ENHRY and CDR2 is SYGVKD. Losses at the gene ends were 5 bases for V and 6 bases for J; bases not matched to a gene: 4. CDR3 residues: CAISPNRGHEKLFF. The CDR3 region has the DNA TGTGCCATCAGTCCAAACAGGGGGCATGAAAAACTGTTTTTT.

This rearrangement joins TRBV12-3 or TRBV12-4 to TRBJ2-7; tentatively, D is TRBD2 (5 bases). The CDR3 is made up of 13 amino acids. The ends were cut back, 0 bases at V and 3 bases at J, with 6 bases in the middle. As DNA, the CDR3 is TGTGCCAGCAGTTTAGCGGAGGTCTACGAGCAGTACTTC. Protein: CASSLAEVYEQYF.

This clone was counted a single time. The chain combines TRBV3-1 (or the pseudogene TRBV3-2) with TRBJ2-5; TRBD2 agrees at 12 bases. With V trimmed by 1 base and J by 4 bases, 7 bases remained unmatched. The germline gives CDR1 LGHDT, CDR2 YNNKEL (reference sequence). The CDR3 covers 17 residues. The CDR3 nucleotides are TGTGCCAGCAGCCAAGTGGGGCTAGCGGGAGGGGGAGAGACCCAGTACTTC. Its protein product is CASSQVGLAGGGETQYF.

CDR3 bases: TGTGCCAGCAGAGAGGGGGGACAGGGTGGGTTCTTC. Amino acid sequence: CASREGGQGGFF. This rearrangement joins TRBV28 to TRBJ2-1; 9 nucleotides agree with TRBD1. Germline V gives CDR1 MDHEN, CDR2 SYDVKM. V was clipped by 6 bases and J by 15 bases; unmatched bases: 9. This CDR3 region has 12 residues. The variable domain in full, completed from reference TRBV28 and TRBJ2-1, reads DVKVTQSSRYLVKRTGEKVFLECVQDMDHENMFWYRQDPGLGLRLIYFSYDVKMKEKGDIPEGYSVSREKKERFSLILESASTNQTSMYLCASREGGQGGFFGPGTRLTVL.

This rearrangement joins TRBV3-1 (or the pseudogene TRBV3-2) to TRBJ2-2; 9 nucleotides agree with TRBD1. V trimming: 4 bases; J trimming: 6 bases; junction bases outside the gene matches: 6. Per germline, CDR1 LGHDT and CDR2 YNNKEL (reference sequence). The CDR3 runs 15 residues. The DNA for the CDR3 is TGTGCCAGCAGCCCCTTACAGGGGGCGGCCGGGGAGCTGTTTTTT. The encoded protein is CASSPLQGAAGELFF.

This chain connects TRBV27 to TRBJ2-2, with 16 positions matching TRBD2. There are 18 residues in the CDR3. V dropped 6 bases and J dropped 4; count of bases not matched to a gene: 8. Germline loops: CDR1 MNHEY, CDR2 SMNVEV (reference sequence). CDR3 amino acids: CASRKPGLAGGGTGELFF. The DNA of the CDR3 is TGTGCCAGCAGGAAACCGGGACTAGCGGGAGGGGGCACCGGGGAGCTGTTTTTT.

The rearrangement links TRBV18 to TRBJ2-7; D not certain. V lost 3 bases and J lost 4, with 13 bases in between. The CDR3 totals 14 residues. Germline CDR1 reads KGHSH; CDR2 reads LQKENI. CDR3 in DNA: TGTGCCAGCTCACCTCCCTCCCCCCGTTACGAGCAGTACTTC. The encoded protein is CASSPPSPRYEQYF.